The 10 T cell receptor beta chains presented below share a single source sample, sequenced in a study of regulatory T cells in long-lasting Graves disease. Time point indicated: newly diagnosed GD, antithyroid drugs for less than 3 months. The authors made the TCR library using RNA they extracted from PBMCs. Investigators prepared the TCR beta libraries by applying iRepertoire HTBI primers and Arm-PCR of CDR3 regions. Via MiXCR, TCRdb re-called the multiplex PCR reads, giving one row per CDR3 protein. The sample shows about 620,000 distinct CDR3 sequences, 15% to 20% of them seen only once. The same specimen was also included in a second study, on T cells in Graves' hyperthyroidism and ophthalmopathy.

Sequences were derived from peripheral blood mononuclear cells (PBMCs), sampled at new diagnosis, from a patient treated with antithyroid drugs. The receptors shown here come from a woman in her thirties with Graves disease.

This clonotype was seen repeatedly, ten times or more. CDR3 sequence: CSASPGTYNEQFF. The CDR3 DNA reads as TGCAGTGCTAGTCCCGGGACTTACAATGAGCAGTTCTTC. The V call is TRBV20-1, the J call TRBJ2-1, with D perhaps TRBD2 (6 bases). CDR3 length: 13 residues. From germline, CDR1 is DFQATT and CDR2 SNEGSKA (reference sequence). V lost 3 bases and J 4 bases, leaving 10 bases between the germline ends.

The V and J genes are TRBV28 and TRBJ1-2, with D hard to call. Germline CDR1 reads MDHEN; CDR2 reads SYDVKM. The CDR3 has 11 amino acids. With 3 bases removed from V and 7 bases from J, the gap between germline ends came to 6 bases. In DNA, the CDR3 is TGTGCCAGCAGTTTTACGGGTGGCTACACCTTC. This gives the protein CASSFTGGYTF.

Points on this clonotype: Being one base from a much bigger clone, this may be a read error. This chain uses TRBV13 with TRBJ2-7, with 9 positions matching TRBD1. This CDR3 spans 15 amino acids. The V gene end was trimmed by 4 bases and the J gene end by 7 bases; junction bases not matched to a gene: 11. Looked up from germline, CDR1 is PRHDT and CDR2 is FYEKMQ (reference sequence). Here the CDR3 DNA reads TGTGCCAGCAGCTCCGAACCCGGGACAGGGATTGAGCAGTACTTC. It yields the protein CASSSEPGTGIEQYF.

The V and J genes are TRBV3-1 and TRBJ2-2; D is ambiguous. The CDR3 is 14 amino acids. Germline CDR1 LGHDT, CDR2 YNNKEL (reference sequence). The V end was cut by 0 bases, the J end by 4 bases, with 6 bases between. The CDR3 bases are TGTGCCAGCAGCCAAGATGACTTCACCGGGGAGCTGTTTTTT. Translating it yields CASSQDDFTGELFF.

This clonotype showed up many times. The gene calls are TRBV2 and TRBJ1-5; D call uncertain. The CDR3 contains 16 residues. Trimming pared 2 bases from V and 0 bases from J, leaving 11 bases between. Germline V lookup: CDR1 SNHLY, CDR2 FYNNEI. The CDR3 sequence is CASSELGGISNQPQHF. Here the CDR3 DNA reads TGTGCCAGCAGTGAACTAGGCGGGATTAGCAATCAGCCCCAGCATTTT.

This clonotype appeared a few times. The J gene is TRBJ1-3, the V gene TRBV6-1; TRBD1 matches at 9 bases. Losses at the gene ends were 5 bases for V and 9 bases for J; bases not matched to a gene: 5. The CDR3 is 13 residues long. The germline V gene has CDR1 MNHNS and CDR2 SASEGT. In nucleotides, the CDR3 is TGTGCCAGCAGTCGACAGGGGGATGTCACCATATATTTT. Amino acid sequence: CASSRQGDVTIYF.

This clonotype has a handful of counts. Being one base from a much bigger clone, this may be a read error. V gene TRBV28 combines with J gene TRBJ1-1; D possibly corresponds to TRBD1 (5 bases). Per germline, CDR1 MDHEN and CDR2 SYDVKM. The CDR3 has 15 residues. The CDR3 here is CASVGAASLNAEAFF. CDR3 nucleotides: TGTGCCAGCGTTGGGGCCGCATCTTTGAACGCTGAAGCTTTCTTT. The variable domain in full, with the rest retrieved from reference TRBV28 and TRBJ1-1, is DVKVTQSSRYLVKRTGEKVFLECVQDMDHENMFWYRQDPGLGLRLIYFSYDVKMKEKGDIPEGYSVSREKKERFSLILESASTNQTSMYLCASVGAASLNAEAFFGQGTRLTVV.

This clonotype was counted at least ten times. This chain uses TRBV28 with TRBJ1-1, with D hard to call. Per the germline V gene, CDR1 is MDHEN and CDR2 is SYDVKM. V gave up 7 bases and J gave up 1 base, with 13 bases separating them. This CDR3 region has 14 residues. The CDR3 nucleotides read TGTGCCAGCAAAAACCCACAGTGGAACACTGAAGCTTTCTTT. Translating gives CASKNPQWNTEAFF.

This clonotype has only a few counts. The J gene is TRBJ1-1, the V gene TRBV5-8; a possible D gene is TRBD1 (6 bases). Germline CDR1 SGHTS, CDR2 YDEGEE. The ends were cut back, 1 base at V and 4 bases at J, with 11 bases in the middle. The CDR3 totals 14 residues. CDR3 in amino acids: CASSLTGLGTEAFF. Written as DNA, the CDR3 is TGTGCCAGCAGCTTGACAGGGCTGGGCACTGAAGCTTTCTTT.

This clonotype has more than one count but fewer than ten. The DNA of the CDR3 is TGTGCCAGCAGCTTATCTAAAGGTCTAGCGGGGAGCACAGATACGCAGTATTTT. It translates to CASSLSKGLAGSTDTQYF. The V gene is TRBV7-9, the J gene TRBJ2-3, with 9 bases fitting TRBD2. This CDR3 is built from 18 residues. With V trimmed by 2 bases and J by 0 bases, 9 bases remained unmatched. Germline V gene lookup returns CDR1 SEHNR and CDR2 FQNEAQ (reference sequence).